This TCR beta chain originates from a study of blood T cell repertoires in COVID-19. Study information: Both acute and convalescent COVID-19 samples were obtained from the United States, Italy and Spain.

Enrolled through a virtual design, the participants were between 18 and 89 years of age and came from 24 US areas. Original processing methods: Scientists estimated how many nucleated cells there were by amplifying reference gene primers. Profiled with immunoSEQ multiplex PCR; TCRdb holds only in-frame clones, not every one. V, J and clone size are taken as reported in that table, and D and trimming were inferred from the DNA itself. The profile shows some 320,000 clones, roughly 90% of them singletons. Germline loops: CDR1 SGDLS, CDR2 YYNGEE. The germline V and J ends were trimmed by 0 bases and 6 bases, with 7 bases remaining between them. CDR3 length: 14 amino acids.

Sequencing was done on a sample of PBMCs or T cells enriched from blood (not recorded which). The V call is TRBV9, the J call TRBJ1-6; possibly TRBD1 for D (5 bases). This clonotype was obtained from a woman aged 25 to 39 who had been exposed to COVID-19. The CDR3, as DNA: TGTGCCAGCAGCGTAGTACAGGCTAATTCACCCCTCCACTTT. It translates to CASSVVQANSPLHF.